Below are 23 T cell receptor beta chains sequenced from a single sample in a study of blood T cells in healthy people across ages. Through a sample-barcoded 5' primer and a J-beta primer mix, a second PCR was run for 7 to 11 cycles. TCRdb re-derived calls from the 5' RACE reads in MiXCR, one entry per CDR3 protein. The sample lists roughly 1,300,000 distinct CDR3 sequences; approximately 59% were seen once. The sequencing input was blood. Receptors were obtained from a man between 18 and 29 years old in good health.

V is TRBV20-1 and J is TRBJ2-7, with D tentatively TRBD2 (6 bases). The V and J ends lost 6 bases and 3 bases respectively, with 21 bases between them. The CDR3 consists of 15 residues. CDR1 and CDR2 (germline): DFQATT, SNEGSKA (reference sequence). CDR3 loop: CSAHKTPGLHYEQYF. In nucleotides, the CDR3 is TGCAGTGCCCATAAGACTCCGGGACTCCACTACGAGCAGTACTTC.

This clonotype was observed a single time. A read error may explain this, as a much larger clone is one base away. The chain combines TRBV19 with TRBJ2-7; D unclear. The CDR3 has 13 amino acids. From germline, CDR1 is LNHDA and CDR2 SQIVND (reference sequence). The CDR3 nucleotides read TGTGCCAGTAGTACGAACTCGGTGGACGAGCGGTACTTC. Amino acid sequence: CASSTNSVDERYF.

The V and J genes are TRBV6-4 and TRBJ1-1, with TRBD1 matching over 9 bases. The CDR3 sequence is 16 residues long. Germline V gene data show CDR1 as MRHNA and CDR2 as SNTAGT. Losses at the gene ends were 0 bases for V and 10 bases for J; bases not matched to a gene: 12. DNA of the CDR3: TGTGCCAGCAGTGACTCCCCTCCCGGGACAGGGAGGGTAGCTTTCTTT. This encodes CASSDSPPGTGRVAFF.

This sequence joins TRBV29-1 and TRBJ2-1; D remains unclear. Germline CDR1 SQVTM, CDR2 ANQGSEA. V lost 4 bases to trimming and J lost 4 bases, with 8 bases between them. This CDR3 has 12 amino acids. CDR3 region: CSVVSVYNEQFF. The CDR3 DNA reads TGCAGCGTTGTATCGGTATACAATGAGCAGTTCTTC.

V gene TRBV27 combines with J gene TRBJ2-7; no definite D call. From germline, CDR1 is MNHEY and CDR2 SMNVEV (reference sequence). This CDR3 region has 12 residues. Trimming took off 8 bases at V and 3 bases at J, with 11 bases between the two ends. CDR3 sequence: CASQTSGYEQYF. For the CDR3, the DNA is TGTGCCAGCCAAACTTCGGGCTACGAGCAGTACTTC.

A few counts support this clonotype. The V gene is TRBV10-3, the J gene TRBJ2-3; 12 bases are a match to TRBD2. This CDR3 has 16 residues. V trimming: 3 bases; J trimming: 6 bases; junction bases outside the gene matches: 7. Per the germline V gene, CDR1 is ENHRY and CDR2 is SYGVKD. CDR3 bases: TGTGCCATCAGTGAAGGAACTAGCGGGAGGTGGGATACGCAGTATTTT. Its protein product is CAISEGTSGRWDTQYF.

V is TRBV6-5 and J is TRBJ2-5, with TRBD1 matching over 11 bases. The CDR3 runs 15 residues. From germline, CDR1 is MNHEY and CDR2 SVGAGI. The V segment lost 2 bases and the J segment 4 bases; nucleotides outside the gene matches: 3. The CDR3 is CASSYGTGGSETQYF. CDR3 nucleotides: TGTGCCAGCAGTTACGGGACAGGGGGATCAGAGACCCAGTACTTC.

This chain links TRBV4-2 with TRBJ2-5, with TRBD2 as a possible D gene (6 bases). The DNA end is a closer match to TRBJ2-7, so the J assignment may be wrong. From germline, CDR1 is LGHNA and CDR2 YNFKEQ. This CDR3 contains 16 residues. CDR3 DNA: TGTGCCAGCAGCCAAGTTGGGTCCGGAGGGACCTACGAGCAGTACTTC. Its protein product is CASSQVGSGGTYEQYF.

This clonotype turned up a few times. The rearrangement links TRBV18 to TRBJ2-7; 8 nucleotides line up with TRBD1. The CDR3 is made up of 16 amino acids. CDR1 is KGHSH, CDR2 LQKENI, per germline. V shed 3 bases, J shed 4 bases, and the junction held 11 bases outside the gene matches. The CDR3 protein is CASSPDRGFGGYEQYF. The CDR3 DNA sequence: TGTGCCAGCTCACCTGACAGGGGATTTGGTGGGTACGAGCAGTACTTC.

The rearrangement links TRBV25-1 to TRBJ2-7; D not certain. The J call could be wrong; TRBJ2-5 is a better fit for the DNA end. CDR1 and CDR2 from the germline V gene are MGHDK and SYGVNS. The CDR3 totals 11 residues. The chain's CDR3 is CASSEPGTQYF. CDR3 DNA sequence: TGTGCCAGCAGTGAACCGGGGACCCAGTACTTC.

V and J are TRBV12-3 or TRBV12-4 and TRBJ1-5; D remains unclear. The CDR3 spans 14 residues. V lost 3 bases, J lost 6 bases, and 12 bases lay in between. The CDR3 region has the DNA TGTGCCAGCAGTTTGGGCCTGGAGGGTCAGCCCCAGCATTTT. It is translated as CASSLGLEGQPQHF.

This clonotype has more than one count but fewer than ten. The rearrangement uses TRBV6-6 and TRBJ2-7; 10 bases agree with TRBD1. V was clipped by 6 bases and J by 2 bases; unmatched bases: 1. From germline, CDR1 is MNHNY and CDR2 SVGAGI (reference sequence). This CDR3 has 13 amino acids. The CDR3 nucleotides are TGTGCCAGCAGGGACAGGGGGGCCTACGAGCAGTACTTC. Its protein is CASRDRGAYEQYF.

The rearrangement links TRBV7-3 to TRBJ1-1; D unresolved. Germline V gives CDR1 SGHTA, CDR2 FQGTGA. This CDR3 is built from 14 residues. V lost 5 bases, J lost 2 bases, and 12 bases lay in between. As DNA, the CDR3 is TGTGCCAGCAGCCGCTACCCCGGAAACACTGAAGCTTTCTTT. As protein: CASSRYPGNTEAFF.

V usage is TRBV12-3 or TRBV12-4 and J usage is TRBJ2-1, with D tentatively TRBD1 or TRBD2 (5 bases each). Trimming shortened V by 6 bases and J by 9 bases, and 12 bases separated the two germline ends. The CDR3 has 12 residues. For the CDR3, the DNA is TGTGCCAGCAGCCGCTGGGGGAGTGAGCAGTTCTTC. Translating it yields CASSRWGSEQFF.

This clonotype occurred a few times. This chain uses TRBV21-1 with TRBJ2-6; no DNA check was done on the table's D call, TRBD1. TRBV21-1 is annotated as a pseudogene. This CDR3 comprises 22 residues. CDR3 in DNA: TGTTCACCCCAGAGGGGACGAAACATACCTGATTCGAAGGAATCTGGGGCCAACGTCCTGACTTTC. It translates to CSPQRGRNIPDSKESGANVLTF.

The CDR3: CASSLSVTAMAHSPLHF. CDR3 sequence (DNA): TGTGCCAGCAGTTTGTCCGTGACAGCCATGGCCCATTCACCCCTCCACTTT. V and J are TRBV27 and TRBJ1-6, with D perhaps matching TRBD1 (5 bases). Germline CDR1 MNHEY, CDR2 SMNVEV (reference sequence). V lost 3 bases, J lost 8 bases, and 20 bases lay in between. The CDR3 consists of 17 residues.

This chain joins TRBV12-3 or TRBV12-4 and TRBJ2-3; no reliable D call. Trimming removed 2 bases at V and 1 base at J, with 10 bases between. The CDR3 has 15 amino acids. Here the CDR3 reads CASSLSTHGTDTQYF. For the CDR3, the DNA is TGTGCCAGCAGTTTATCTACCCACGGCACAGATACGCAGTATTTT.

Points on this clonotype: One junction end disagrees with the germline gene, perhaps due to a read error. The chain carries TRBV4-1 and TRBJ1-4, with TRBD1 matching 9 bases. Germline CDR1 MGHRA, CDR2 YSYEKL. The CDR3 totals 15 residues. The CDR3 sequence: CASSPGQGSNEKPFF. In nucleotides, the CDR3 is TGCGCCAGCAGCCCAGGACAGGGGAGTAATGAAAAACCGTTTTTT.

J is TRBJ1-5 and V is TRBV12-3 or TRBV12-4; 7 bases match TRBD1. The CDR3 contains 15 residues. Trimming at V came to 7 bases and at J to 4 bases, leaving 10 bases not matched to a gene. The CDR3 nucleotides are TGTGCCAGCAAACCTTCAGGGGGGGGAAATCAGCCCCAGCATTTT. As protein: CASKPSGGGNQPQHF.

This clonotype has more than one count but fewer than ten. The chain is built from TRBV4-1 and TRBJ2-7; D possibly matches TRBD1 or TRBD2 (5 bases each). Germline V gives CDR1 MGHRA, CDR2 YSYEKL. The germline V and J ends were trimmed by 4 bases and 3 bases, with 19 bases remaining between them. This CDR3 has 16 amino acids. The CDR3 sequence: CASSLTPGTDFYEQYF. CDR3 bases: TGCGCCAGCAGCCTGACTCCCGGGACGGATTTCTACGAGCAGTACTTC.

This chain uses TRBV7-9 with TRBJ2-6; perhaps TRBD1 as D (5 bases). V was cut by 7 bases and J by 4 bases, with 14 bases left in between. This CDR3 spans 15 amino acids. Germline V gene data show CDR1 as SEHNR and CDR2 as FQNEAQ (reference sequence). The DNA of the CDR3 is TGTGCCAGCACTCCAGGGTACTCAGGGGCCAACGTCCTGACTTTC. The encoded protein is CASTPGYSGANVLTF. Full variable domain (outside the CDR3, taken from reference TRBV7-9 and TRBJ2-6): DTGVSQNPRHKITKRGQNVTFRCDPISEHNRLYWYRQTLGQGPEFLTYFQNEAQLEKSRLLSDRFSAERPKGSFSTLEIQRTEQGDSAMYLCASTPGYSGANVLTFGAGSRLTVL.

The rearrangement links TRBV15 to TRBJ1-5; D perhaps matches TRBD1 (6 bases). Germline CDR1 reads LNHNV; CDR2 reads YYDKDF (reference sequence). Trimming shortened V by 2 bases and J by 12 bases, and 23 bases separated the two germline ends. There are 16 residues in the CDR3. CDR3 in DNA: TGTGCCACCAGCAGAAGGAGCGCAGGGGCAATTGGTGTCCAGCATTTT. As protein: CATSRRSAGAIGVQHF.

The chain has TRBV4-3 and TRBJ2-1; TRBD1 matches 10 bases. This CDR3 comprises 17 residues. J was trimmed by 10 bases and V by 4 bases; bases with no gene match: 16. CDR1 is LGHNA, CDR2 YSLEER, per germline. CDR3 sequence reads: CASSPMGTGDVRGEQFF. The CDR3 region has the DNA TGCGCCAGCAGCCCCATGGGGACAGGGGATGTAAGAGGCGAGCAGTTCTTC.